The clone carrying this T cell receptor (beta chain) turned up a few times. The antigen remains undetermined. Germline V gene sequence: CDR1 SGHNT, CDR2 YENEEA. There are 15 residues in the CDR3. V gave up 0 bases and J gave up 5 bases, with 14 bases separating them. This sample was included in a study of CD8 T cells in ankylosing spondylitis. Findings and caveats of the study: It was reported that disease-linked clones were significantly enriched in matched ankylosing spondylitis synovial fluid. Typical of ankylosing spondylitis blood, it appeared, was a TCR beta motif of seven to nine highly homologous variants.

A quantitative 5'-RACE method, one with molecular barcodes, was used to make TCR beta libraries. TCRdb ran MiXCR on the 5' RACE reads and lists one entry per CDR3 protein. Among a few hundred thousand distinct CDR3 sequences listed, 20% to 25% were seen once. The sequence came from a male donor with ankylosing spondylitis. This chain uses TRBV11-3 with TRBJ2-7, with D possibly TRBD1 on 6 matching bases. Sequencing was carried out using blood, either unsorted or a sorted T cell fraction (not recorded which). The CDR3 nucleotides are TGTGCCAGCAGCTTAGATTGGCAGGGGTCGGACGAGCAGTACTTC. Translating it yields CASSLDWQGSDEQYF.